The 14 T cell receptor beta chains in this list originate from one sample, sequenced in a study of type 1 regulatory T cells. Each CDR3 protein is one row after TCRdb ran MiXCR on the reads. The repertoire holds about 62,000 distinct CDR3 sequences, 62% seen once, with over 1.5% in the top ten. These receptors have no known antigen. Specimen: cultured non-Tr1 T cells, either the whole culture or a sorted T cell fraction (not recorded which). The receptors stem from a human donor in good health.

This clonotype was observed once. The chain couples TRBV27 to TRBJ2-1; TRBD2 agrees at 14 bases. V was clipped by 5 bases and J by 13 bases; unmatched bases: 13. Looked up from germline, CDR1 is MNHEY and CDR2 is SMNVEV (reference sequence). The CDR3 runs to 16 residues. The CDR3 DNA is TGTGCCAGCAGTCACTCCGGGACTAGCGGGAGAATAGACCAGTTCTTC. As protein: CASSHSGTSGRIDQFF.

The chain carries TRBV7-6 and TRBJ2-7; D is perhaps TRBD1 (6 bases). V was trimmed by 1 base and J by 4 bases, leaving 8 bases between them. CDR1 is SGHVS, CDR2 FNYEAQ, per germline. The CDR3 has 13 residues. CDR3 region: CASSLEQGYEQYF. The CDR3 region has the DNA TGTGCCAGCAGCTTAGAACAGGGTTACGAGCAGTACTTC.

This clonotype is medium-sized. This chain links TRBV5-1 with TRBJ2-7; no clear D. CDR3 length: 13 amino acids. Trimming took 3 bases from V and 1 from J, leaving 8 bases between them. Germline lookup yields CDR1 SGHRS and CDR2 YFSETQ. The CDR3 nucleotides are TGCGCCAGCAGCTACCCTGGGTCCTACGAGCAGTACTTC. Translation gives CASSYPGSYEQYF.

This clonotype was observed a single time. The chain employs TRBV27 and TRBJ1-5; D not certain. V lost 5 bases, J lost 3 bases, and 11 bases lay in between. Germline V gene sequence: CDR1 MNHEY, CDR2 SMNVEV (reference sequence). The CDR3 is 14 amino acids. Here the CDR3 reads CASSPRHYNQPQHF. CDR3 bases: TGTGCCAGCAGTCCGCGACACTACAATCAGCCCCAGCATTTT.

This clonotype has more than one count but fewer than ten. The rearrangement uses TRBV5-1 and TRBJ1-1; D is undetermined. This CDR3 has 14 residues. V shed 0 bases and J shed 1 base, with 7 bases lying between them. CDR1 is SGHRS and CDR2 is YFSETQ in the germline V gene. CDR3 sequence reads: CASSLDQTNTEAFF. The DNA of the CDR3 is TGCGCCAGCAGCTTGGACCAGACGAACACTGAAGCTTTCTTT.

This clonotype was seen more than once but under ten times. The V and J genes are TRBV20-1 and TRBJ2-2; possibly TRBD2 for D (6 bases). Germline values: CDR1 DFQATT, CDR2 SNEGSKA (reference sequence). CDR3 length: 13 residues. V dropped 6 bases and J dropped 6 bases, with 14 bases sitting between them. The CDR3 reads CSAAGSGSGELFF. DNA of the CDR3: TGCAGTGCAGCGGGCTCCGGCTCCGGGGAGCTGTTTTTT.

J is TRBJ1-5 and V is TRBV6-1; TRBD1 matches at 7 bases. The germline gives CDR1 MNHNS, CDR2 SASEGT. The CDR3 contains 14 residues. The J segment lost 4 bases and the V segment lost 7 bases, leaving 7 bases of the junction unmatched. The CDR3 sequence is CASIGGGVNQPQHF. The CDR3 DNA reads TGTGCCAGCATCGGAGGGGGCGTGAATCAGCCCCAGCATTTT.

The chain recombines TRBV4-1 with TRBJ1-1; a weak D match, TRBD1 (6 bases). Germline CDR1 and CDR2: MGHRA and YSYEKL. There are 17 residues in the CDR3. Trimming left V 4 bases short and J 1 base short, with 19 bases between. The CDR3 bases are TGCGCCAGCAGCCTTAAAATCACAGGGAGTGGGAACACTGAAGCTTTCTTT. Translation: CASSLKITGSGNTEAFF.

This clonotype was observed a single time. The chain has TRBV28 and TRBJ1-1; no firm D call. Germline CDR1 is MDHEN and CDR2 is SYDVKM. This CDR3 comprises 13 residues. V dropped 6 bases and J dropped 4 bases, with 12 bases sitting between them. CDR3 nucleotide sequence: TGTGCCAGCAGGGCAGGAGTAAGCACTGAAGCTTTCTTT. Its protein product is CASRAGVSTEAFF.

The chain is built from TRBV25-1 and TRBJ2-1; unclear D gene. This CDR3 has 14 amino acids. Germline loops: CDR1 MGHDK, CDR2 SYGVNS. Trimming removed 3 bases from V and 0 bases from J, with 6 bases in between. For the CDR3, the DNA is TGTGCCAGCAGTGACTCGAGCTCCTACAATGAGCAGTTCTTC. Translated: CASSDSSSYNEQFF.

This clonotype was counted only a few times. The chain couples TRBV19 to TRBJ1-5; D unresolved. V lost 3 bases, J lost 3 bases, and 9 bases lay in between. The CDR3 loop spans 14 amino acids. Germline lookup yields CDR1 LNHDA and CDR2 SQIVND (reference sequence). The CDR3 sequence is CASSMGGFNQPQHF. The DNA of the CDR3 is TGTGCCAGTAGTATGGGAGGGTTCAATCAGCCCCAGCATTTT.

The gene calls are TRBV7-8 and TRBJ2-7, with D possibly being TRBD2 (5 bases). CDR1 SGHVS and CDR2 FQNEAQ come from the germline V gene. Trimming took off 4 bases at V and 4 bases at J, with 20 bases between the two ends. This CDR3 has 16 residues. CDR3 coding DNA: TGTGCCAGCAGCTCAGAGGTGGGCGGCAGGACTTACGAGCAGTACTTC. Amino acids: CASSSEVGGRTYEQYF.

A few counts support this clonotype. V usage is TRBV4-2 and J usage is TRBJ1-3; the D is unclear. Germline-derived CDR1 and CDR2 are LGHNA and YNFKEQ. The CDR3 has 15 residues. The V and J ends lost 1 base and 4 bases respectively, with 11 bases between them. CDR3 loop: CASSQGSSPGNTIYF. The CDR3 DNA is TGTGCCAGCAGCCAAGGATCATCGCCGGGAAACACCATATATTTT.

The chain employs TRBV6-2 or TRBV6-3 and TRBJ2-1; D tentatively fits TRBD1 or TRBD2 (5 bases each). In germline, CDR1 is MNHEY, CDR2 SVGEGT. The CDR3 totals 15 residues. The germline V and J ends were trimmed by 5 bases and 2 bases, with 13 bases remaining between them. The CDR3 spells CASSAPGRTYNEQFF. In DNA, the CDR3 is TGTGCCAGCAGTGCCCCGGGACGGACCTACAATGAGCAGTTCTTC.